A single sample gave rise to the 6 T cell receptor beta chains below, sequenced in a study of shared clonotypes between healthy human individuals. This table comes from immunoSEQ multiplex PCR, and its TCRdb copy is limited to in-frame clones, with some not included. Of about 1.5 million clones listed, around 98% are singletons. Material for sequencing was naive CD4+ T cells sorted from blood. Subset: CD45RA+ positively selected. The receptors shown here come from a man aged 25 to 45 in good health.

The CDR3 DNA sequence: TGTGCCAGCTCACCTGCCCGGACTAATGAAAAACTGTTTTTT. Amino acids: CASSPARTNEKLFF. This chain joins TRBV18 and TRBJ1-4, with D uncertain. V shed 3 bases and J shed 2 bases, with 7 bases lying between them. The length of the CDR3 is 14 residues. Germline CDR1 reads KGHSH; CDR2 reads LQKENI.

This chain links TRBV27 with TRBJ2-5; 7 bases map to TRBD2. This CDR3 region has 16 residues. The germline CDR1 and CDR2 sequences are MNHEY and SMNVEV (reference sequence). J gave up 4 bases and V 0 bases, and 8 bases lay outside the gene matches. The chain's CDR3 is CASSLSGGNNGETQYF. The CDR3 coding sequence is TGTGCCAGCAGTTTATCGGGGGGGAATAATGGAGAGACCCAGTACTTC.

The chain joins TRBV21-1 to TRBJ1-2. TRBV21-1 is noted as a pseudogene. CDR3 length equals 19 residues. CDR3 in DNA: TGTGCCAGCAGCAAATTTTCTCTTAACCCTCGGTTAGGGGGGCATGGCTACACCTTC. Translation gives CASSKFSLNPRLGGHGYTF.

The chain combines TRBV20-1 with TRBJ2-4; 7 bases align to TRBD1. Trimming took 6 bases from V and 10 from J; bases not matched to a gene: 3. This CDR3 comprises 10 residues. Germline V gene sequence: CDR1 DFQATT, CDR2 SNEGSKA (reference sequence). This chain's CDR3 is CSAGDRIQYF. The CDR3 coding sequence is TGCAGTGCGGGGGACAGAATTCAGTACTTC.

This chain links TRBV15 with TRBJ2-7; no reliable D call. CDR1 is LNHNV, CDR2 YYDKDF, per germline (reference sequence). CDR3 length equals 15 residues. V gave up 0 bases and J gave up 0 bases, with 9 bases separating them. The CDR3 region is CATSRDLIGSYEQYF. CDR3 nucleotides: TGTGCCACCAGCAGAGATCTGATCGGCTCCTACGAGCAGTACTTC.

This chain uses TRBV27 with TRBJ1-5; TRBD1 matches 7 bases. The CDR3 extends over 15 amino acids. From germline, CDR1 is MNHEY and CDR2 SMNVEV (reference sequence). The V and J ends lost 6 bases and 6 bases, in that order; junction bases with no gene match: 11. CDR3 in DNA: TGTGCCAGCAGGCGCTTGGGACAGCTGTTTCAGCCCCAGCATTTT. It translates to CASRRLGQLFQPQHF.